This TCR beta chain emerged from a study of technical replicates of blood from a handful of donors. This clone has just one count. Profiled with immunoSEQ multiplex PCR; TCRdb holds only in-frame clones, not every one. The sample includes about 76,000 clones, around 90% of them seen just once. Germline CDR1 reads SGDLS; CDR2 reads YYNGEE. CDR3 length: 15 residues. V gave up 0 bases and J gave up 4 bases; unmatched junction bases: 5. Sequencing used T cells isolated from PBMCs. The chain is built from TRBV9 and TRBJ2-5, with TRBD1 matching 8 bases. The sequence derives from a human donor in good health. The CDR3 loop reads CASSVGGQELETQYF. For the CDR3, the DNA is TGTGCCAGCAGCGTAGGGGGACAGGAGTTAGAGACCCAGTACTTC.